Below, one TCR beta chain is given with its context. Its antigen is undetermined. This sample was included in a study of cytomegalovirus exposure and HLA in healthy donors. Study results and limitations: The tendency of first-cohort TCR clusters to co-occur in the roughly 120 validation repertoires was identified by a subsequent analysis. Generally TCR sequences proved uncommon, though certain public TCRs appeared in numerous donors. The authors listed around 150 TCR beta chains as cytomegalovirus-associated.

The ends were cut back, 0 bases at V and 0 bases at J, with 15 bases in the middle. The CDR3 has 17 amino acids. Germline CDR1 and CDR2: SQVTM and ANQGSEA. Sequenced by immunoSEQ multiplex PCR; TCRdb stores in-frame clones only, minus some. The sample lists fewer than 200,000 clones; roughly 89% were seen once. V gene TRBV29-1 combines with J gene TRBJ2-1; D is possibly TRBD1 (5 bases). The TCR originated in a man younger than 35 in good health and CMV-seropositive. Sample: PBMCs. The CDR3 nucleotides read TGCAGCGTTGAAGATCCCAGTCAGGGTATCTCCTACAATGAGCAGTTCTTC. Its protein product is CSVEDPSQGISYNEQFF.